The rows below give T cell receptor beta chains drawn from one sample of a study of CD8 T cells in ankylosing spondylitis. TCRdb reprocessed the 5' RACE reads via MiXCR and lists one record per CDR3 protein. The data contain 200,000 to 300,000 distinct CDR3 sequences, 7.5% to 9.5% of them singletons. The sample was blood, either unsorted or a sorted T cell fraction (not recorded which). The receptors come from a female donor with ankylosing spondylitis or in good health (not recorded which). Both conserved end residues are trimmed from each CDR3. Fields, in order: V gene, J gene, D gene, CDR3 protein. D genes are given only for firm matches.

V: TRBV29-1
J: TRBJ1-1
D: NA
CDR3: SPRFGNTEAF

V: TRBV6-1
J: TRBJ1-2
D: NA
CDR3: ANCARESNYGYT

V: TRBV7-9
J: TRBJ1-1
D: NA
CDR3: ASSLEPTLAGGTEAF

V: TRBV4-3
J: TRBJ1-2
D: NA
CDR3: ASSQGPGAHGYT

V: TRBV27
J: TRBJ2-7
D: TRBD2
CDR3: ASTSLAGHYEQY

V: TRBV4-3
J: TRBJ1-2
D: NA
CDR3: ASSQDSMAGRLNGYT

V: TRBV20-1
J: TRBJ1-1
D: TRBD1
CDR3: SAGRQGGTEAF

V: TRBV30
J: TRBJ1-5
D: NA
CDR3: AWNPPGQPQH

V: TRBV6-2/TRBV6-3
J: TRBJ2-7
D: NA
CDR3: ASSSPGSDYEQY

V: TRBV10-3
J: TRBJ2-1
D: TRBD2
CDR3: AISESGLAGGLNEQF

V: TRBV7-9
J: TRBJ2-7
D: TRBD2
CDR3: ASSFSTSGTSYEQY

V: TRBV19
J: TRBJ1-6
D: NA
CDR3: ASTPVVRDSPLH

V: TRBV4-1
J: TRBJ2-7
D: TRBD1
CDR3: ASSLNPGQVYEQY

V: TRBV11-2
J: TRBJ2-7
D: TRBD1
CDR3: ASSLERWGQRVTLPDEQY

V: TRBV7-9
J: TRBJ1-1
D: NA
CDR3: ASSPGMNTEAF

V: TRBV10-3
J: TRBJ2-3
D: NA
CDR3: ATKGAGSTDTQY

V: TRBV18
J: TRBJ2-1
D: NA
CDR3: ASSPSGDEQF

V: TRBV5-4
J: TRBJ2-4
D: NA
CDR3: ASSQTGRPKNIQY

V: TRBV20-1
J: TRBJ2-2
D: NA
CDR3: SARSKNTGELF

V: TRBV15
J: TRBJ1-2
D: NA
CDR3: ATSRGGVGEYGYT

V: TRBV20-1
J: TRBJ2-5
D: TRBD2
CDR3: SASGLAGETQY

V: TRBV28
J: TRBJ2-3
D: NA
CDR3: ASGQTTFTDTQY

V: TRBV5-1
J: TRBJ1-2
D: NA
CDR3: ASSHPGEGYGYT

V: TRBV14
J: TRBJ1-6
D: TRBD1
CDR3: ASSQGGQVLNSPLH

V: TRBV11-2
J: TRBJ2-7
D: NA
CDR3: ASSSGYQVYEQY

V: TRBV20-1
J: TRBJ2-2
D: TRBD2
CDR3: SAAPLTSGRITGELF

V: TRBV20-1
J: TRBJ2-3
D: NA
CDR3: SAFSSPFTDTQY

V: TRBV10-1
J: TRBJ1-1
D: TRBD1
CDR3: ASTPDRGTKAF

V: TRBV7-2
J: TRBJ2-5
D: TRBD2
CDR3: ASSLGRQREVETQY

V: TRBV30
J: TRBJ2-7
D: NA
CDR3: AWSVGSYEQY

V: TRBV27
J: TRBJ1-2
D: NA
CDR3: ASSLSGLANYGYT

V: TRBV7-2
J: TRBJ2-2
D: NA
CDR3: ASSSRGRANTGELF

V: TRBV5-1
J: TRBJ1-1
D: NA
CDR3: ASSLPGPNTEAF

V: TRBV20-1
J: TRBJ2-5
D: NA
CDR3: SAREAGLETQY

V: TRBV20-1
J: TRBJ2-5
D: NA
CDR3: SARDGREMETQY

V: TRBV7-7
J: TRBJ2-1
D: TRBD1
CDR3: ASSPLGTGVHNEQF

V: TRBV7-9
J: TRBJ2-3
D: NA
CDR3: ASTEPGPDTQY

V: TRBV6-5
J: TRBJ1-3
D: NA
CDR3: ASSHNRGSSGNTIY

V: TRBV6-6
J: TRBJ1-2
D: NA
CDR3: ASSSDGPTYT

V: TRBV12-3/TRBV12-4
J: TRBJ2-7
D: NA
CDR3: ASSSSDFGGYEQY

V: TRBV20-1
J: TRBJ2-1
D: NA
CDR3: SARSTVNEQF

V: TRBV2
J: TRBJ2-1
D: TRBD2
CDR3: ASSEIVAGGEQF

V: TRBV12-3/TRBV12-4
J: TRBJ2-2
D: NA
CDR3: ASSLARVNGELF